These 24 T cell receptor beta chains originate from one sample sequenced in a study of Ad26.COV2.S vaccination and SARS-CoV-2 variants. Treatment specified: 15 to 20 received Ad26.COV2.S at low or high dose, single or two shots; 5 received placebo; per-sample allocation not given. Samples came from day 63 after the first vaccine or placebo injection. Generated by immunoSEQ multiplex PCR, the TCRdb table keeps only in-frame clones and is missing some. This repertoire shows over 350,000 clones, 80% to 90% found once; its top ten account for roughly 3.2%. The sequencing here drew on peripheral blood, taken in a trial of Ad26.COV2.S vaccine versus placebo. The receptors were sampled from a person aged 18-60 years who received the Ad26.COV2.S COVID-19 vaccine or a placebo.

This chain joins TRBV4-2 and TRBJ1-3, with a possible D match to TRBD1 (6 bases). From germline, CDR1 is LGHNA and CDR2 YNFKEQ. V shed 7 bases and J shed 4 bases, with 17 bases lying between them. CDR3 length: 15 amino acids. The CDR3 DNA sequence: TGTGCCAGCACCGCCACAGGGTTCGTCGGAAACACCATATATTTT. Amino acid sequence: CASTATGFVGNTIYF.

The rearrangement links TRBV7-9 to TRBJ1-1, with D unclear. Trimming took off 1 base at V and 0 bases at J, with 15 bases between the two ends. There are 17 residues in the CDR3. Germline lookup yields CDR1 SEHNR and CDR2 FQNEAQ (reference sequence). The CDR3 reads CASSLVGSFIMNTEAFF. CDR3 nucleotides: TGTGCCAGCAGCTTAGTTGGGAGCTTTATTATGAACACTGAAGCTTTCTTT.

This clone came up once. V usage is TRBV5-4 and J usage is TRBJ2-7; 15 nucleotides agree with TRBD2. Germline assignment: CDR1 SGHNT and CDR2 YYREEE (reference sequence). This CDR3 region has 17 residues. Trimming took 4 bases from V and 1 from J; bases not matched to a gene: 6. CDR3 loop: CASSRGLAGGISYEQYF. For the CDR3, the DNA is TGTGCCAGCAGCCGGGGACTAGCGGGGGGCATATCCTACGAGCAGTACTTC. Complete variable domain (other parts from reference TRBV5-4 and TRBJ2-7): ETGVTQSPTHLIKTRGQQVTLRCSSQSGHNTVSWYQQALGQGPQFIFQYYREEENGRGNFPPRFSGLQFPNYSSELNVNALELDDSALYLCASSRGLAGGISYEQYFGPGTRLTVT.

This clone came up once. The V gene is TRBV5-4, the J gene TRBJ1-4, with TRBD1 as a possible D gene (5 bases). CDR1 is SGHNT and CDR2 is YYREEE in the germline V gene (reference sequence). Trimming cost V 2 bases and J 8 bases, with 13 bases left between them. The CDR3 length is 14 residues. CDR3 sequence reads: CASSFGGIDEKLFF. CDR3 sequence (DNA): TGTGCCAGCAGCTTTGGGGGTATAGACGAAAAACTGTTTTTT. The full variable domain, with the rest looked up from reference TRBV5-4 and TRBJ1-4, is ETGVTQSPTHLIKTRGQQVTLRCSSQSGHNTVSWYQQALGQGPQFIFQYYREEENGRGNFPPRFSGLQFPNYSSELNVNALELDDSALYLCASSFGGIDEKLFFGSGTQLSVL.

The genes are TRBV4-1 and TRBJ1-2; tentatively, D is TRBD1 (5 bases). V lost 5 bases and J 4 bases, leaving 14 bases between the germline ends. Germline CDR1 reads MGHRA; CDR2 reads YSYEKL. This CDR3 comprises 14 residues. CDR3 residues: CASSTEGLRYGYTF. The CDR3 nucleotides read TGCGCCAGCAGCACAGAGGGGCTGCGCTATGGCTACACCTTC.

The genes are TRBV20-1 and TRBJ2-1; the match to TRBD2 covers 10 bases. CDR3 size: 13 residues. Unmatched junction bases numbered 1, after V lost 3 bases and J lost 5 bases. Looked up from germline, CDR1 is DFQATT and CDR2 is SNEGSKA (reference sequence). CDR3 residues: CSASSGGNNEQFF. The CDR3 coding sequence is TGCAGTGCTAGTAGCGGGGGGAACAATGAGCAGTTCTTC.

V usage is TRBV24-1 and J usage is TRBJ2-7; D gene uncertain. The CDR3 runs to 15 residues. Trimming pared 2 bases from V and 2 bases from J, leaving 12 bases between. Germline CDR1 and CDR2: KGHDR and SFDVKD. Here the CDR3 DNA reads TGTGCCACCAGTGATTCCGAGAAGTCTACCTACGAGCAGTACTTC. Translation: CATSDSEKSTYEQYF.

V and J are TRBV7-2 and TRBJ1-1, with D maybe TRBD1 (5 bases). Germline V lookup: CDR1 SGHTA, CDR2 FQGNSA. V dropped 5 bases and J dropped 7 bases, with 17 bases sitting between them. The CDR3 runs to 14 residues. The CDR3 sequence is CASSPAGRQREAFF. CDR3 nucleotides: TGTGCCAGCAGCCCTGCGGGTCGACAGCGTGAAGCTTTCTTT.

The chain links TRBV4-1 to TRBJ2-1; 10 positions agree with TRBD2. The CDR3 runs 16 residues. The junction had 7 bases not matched to a gene; V was cut back by 1 base and J by 7 bases. CDR1 and CDR2 (germline): MGHRA, YSYEKL. The CDR3 loop is CASSQASSGGENEQFF. For the CDR3, the DNA is TGCGCCAGCAGCCAAGCGTCGAGCGGGGGGGAAAATGAGCAGTTCTTC.

In this sample, this clone turned up a few times. DNA for the CDR3: TGTGCCAGCAGCCCCGGGGCCGGGGGCCAAGCTTTCTTT. Translation gives CASSPGAGGQAFF. The chain has TRBV7-2 and TRBJ1-1, with D possibly TRBD1 on 6 matching bases. V was cut by 5 bases and J by 9 bases, with 16 bases left in between. Germline CDR1 and CDR2: SGHTA and FQGNSA. The CDR3 covers 13 residues.

The rearrangement joins TRBV18 to TRBJ1-2; possible D gene TRBD1, 6 bases. Germline V gene lookup returns CDR1 KGHSH and CDR2 LQKENI. There are 17 residues in the CDR3. V lost 4 bases to trimming and J lost 0 bases, with 18 bases between them. This CDR3 reads CASSLSPTGPTNYGYTF. CDR3 in DNA: TGTGCCAGCTCACTATCGCCCACAGGGCCGACTAACTATGGCTACACCTTC.

The rearrangement links TRBV11-2 to TRBJ1-1; TRBD1 aligns across 7 bases. CDR3 length equals 14 residues. With 5 bases clipped from V and 5 bases from J, the junction kept 8 bases outside the gene matches. Germline V gene lookup returns CDR1 SGHAT and CDR2 FQNNGV. This CDR3 reads CASSTNRGRTEAFF. DNA for the CDR3: TGTGCCAGCAGCACTAACAGGGGTAGGACTGAAGCTTTCTTT.

The chain joins TRBV19 to TRBJ2-7; tentative D call: TRBD1 (7 bases). The V gene lost 5 bases and the J gene lost 2 bases, with 19 bases spanning the gap. The CDR3 length is 16 residues. Germline CDR1 and CDR2: LNHDA and SQIVND (reference sequence). The CDR3 is CASSLTRGTDPYEQYF. In DNA form, the CDR3 reads TGTGCCAGTAGTCTCACACGCGGGACAGACCCCTACGAGCAGTACTTC. Drawing the rest from reference TRBV19 and TRBJ2-7, the complete variable domain is DGGITQSPKYLFRKEGQNVTLSCEQNLNHDAMYWYRQDPGQGLRLIYYSQIVNDFQKGDIAEGYSVSREKKESFPLTVTSAQKNPTAFYLCASSLTRGTDPYEQYFGPGTRLTVT.

V usage is TRBV5-1 and J usage is TRBJ2-5; D perhaps matches TRBD2 (5 bases). CDR1 is SGHRS and CDR2 is YFSETQ in the germline V gene. V lost 0 bases to trimming and J lost 5 bases, with 11 bases between them. The CDR3 extends over 14 amino acids. The CDR3 loop is CASSLAGISETQYF. The CDR3 DNA sequence: TGCGCCAGCAGCTTGGCCGGGATTTCTGAGACCCAGTACTTC.

This chain uses TRBV5-1 with TRBJ2-7, with 8 bases fitting TRBD1. Germline trimming cut 3 bases from V and 4 bases from J; bases unmatched to any gene: 9. Germline V gene lookup returns CDR1 SGHRS and CDR2 YFSETQ. This CDR3 comprises 15 residues. The CDR3 DNA reads TGCGCCAGCAGCTCTTTACAGGGGGTTCAGTACGAGCAGTACTTC. This sequence encodes CASSSLQGVQYEQYF.

The count of this clone is one. The chain carries TRBV11-2 and TRBJ2-1; 8 bases align to TRBD2. Germline CDR1 and CDR2: SGHAT and FQNNGV. The CDR3 totals 15 residues. With 1 base clipped from V and 8 bases from J, the junction kept 7 bases outside the gene matches. CDR3: CASSLGTGGIHEQFF. As DNA, the CDR3 is TGTGCCAGCAGCTTAGGGACGGGGGGGATCCATGAGCAGTTCTTC.

The chain couples TRBV6-4 to TRBJ1-5; perhaps TRBD1 as D (5 bases). Trimming left V 3 bases short and J 6 bases short, with 12 bases between. The CDR3 is 14 amino acids. The germline CDR1 and CDR2 sequences are MRHNA and SNTAGT. The CDR3 nucleotides read TGTGCCAGCAGTGAGGATGGTAGGGGTCAGCCCCAGCATTTT. This sequence encodes CASSEDGRGQPQHF.

The chain recombines TRBV5-1 with TRBJ1-2; tentatively, D is TRBD1 (6 bases). Germline V lookup: CDR1 SGHRS, CDR2 YFSETQ. Between the trimmed V and J ends, which lost 4 bases and 0 bases, there was a span of 13 bases. The CDR3 totals 15 residues. The CDR3 DNA follows: TGCGCCAGCAGCCGGGACACCAGCCCTAACTATGGCTACACCTTC. This sequence encodes CASSRDTSPNYGYTF.

The chain joins TRBV6-5 to TRBJ2-5, with 7 bases lining up with TRBD1. The ends lost 6 bases at V and 4 bases at J; junction bases unmatched: 5. The CDR3 is made up of 13 amino acids. CDR1 is MNHEY, CDR2 SVGAGI, per germline. CDR3 protein: CASSQGQPETQYF. For the CDR3, the DNA is TGTGCCAGCAGCCAGGGACAGCCAGAGACCCAGTACTTC.

The rearrangement joins TRBV2 to TRBJ2-7; a possible D gene is TRBD2 (5 bases). V was cut by 9 bases and J by 7 bases, with 19 bases left in between. The CDR3 consists of 13 residues. CDR1 is SNHLY and CDR2 is FYNNEI in the germline V gene. CDR3 DNA: TGTGCCAGTCAACTTGACGGGGAGAGGGAGCAGTACTTC. Encoded protein: CASQLDGEREQYF.

CDR3 protein: CASSLVAGNYGYTF. CDR3 nucleotides: TGTGCCAGCAGTTTAGTCGCGGGTAACTATGGCTACACCTTC. The chain uses TRBV27 and TRBJ1-2, with D hard to call. The CDR3 runs 14 residues. Trimming cost V 2 bases and J 1 base, with 8 bases left between them. CDR1 MNHEY and CDR2 SMNVEV come from the germline V gene (reference sequence).

V gene TRBV28 combines with J gene TRBJ1-5, with TRBD1 as a possible D gene (5 bases). The V gene's germline CDR1 is MDHEN and CDR2 SYDVKM. The CDR3 is made up of 14 amino acids. The V gene lost 7 bases and the J gene lost 0 bases, with 10 bases spanning the gap. CDR3 sequence (DNA): TGTGCCAGCATCGGGGGTAGTAGCAATCAGCCCCAGCATTTT. It is translated as CASIGGSSNQPQHF. The whole variable domain, remainder taken from reference TRBV28 and TRBJ1-5, is DVKVTQSSRYLVKRTGEKVFLECVQDMDHENMFWYRQDPGLGLRLIYFSYDVKMKEKGDIPEGYSVSREKKERFSLILESASTNQTSMYLCASIGGSSNQPQHFGDGTRLSIL.

The V and J genes are TRBV5-1 and TRBJ2-1; D remains ambiguous. CDR3 length: 17 amino acids. The V gene lost 3 bases and the J gene lost 8 bases, with 24 bases spanning the gap. Per germline, CDR1 SGHRS and CDR2 YFSETQ. The CDR3 spells CASSSTLYWTADHEQFF. Written as DNA, the CDR3 is TGCGCCAGCAGCTCCACTTTGTACTGGACCGCAGACCATGAGCAGTTCTTC.

The CDR3 DNA sequence: TGTGCCAGCAGCCAAGATTGGGGGGACAGCTATGGCTACACCTTC. Its translation is CASSQDWGDSYGYTF. The chain is built from TRBV14 and TRBJ1-2; 7 nucleotides align to TRBD1. V lost 0 bases and J lost 4; bases outside the gene matches: 5. Germline-derived CDR1 and CDR2 are SGHDN and FVKESK. The CDR3 loop spans 15 amino acids.